This paragraph reports one TCR beta chain. As yet, its antigen is unknown. These data are taken from a study of cytomegalovirus exposure and HLA in healthy donors. The study, taken as a whole, reports: Common viral pathogens seemed to be connected with several of the most significant clusters, according to a later analysis. The study flagged around 150 TCR beta chains as cytomegalovirus-associated. In vitro experiments confirmed that a few CMV-associated chains were specific for CMV antigens. It was taken for granted in presence/absence analyses that sequencing depth across donors was roughly uniform.

The PCR employed 60 Vbeta primers together with 13 Jbeta primers. Produced via immunoSEQ multiplex PCR; TCRdb's table is partial and in-frame only. The sample contains tens of thousands of clones, about nine tenths of which appear only once. This CDR3 has 16 amino acids. Trimming cost V 5 bases and J 4 bases; bases outside gene matches: 6. Germline V CDR1 and CDR2: KGHSH, LQKENI. V gene TRBV18 combines with J gene TRBJ2-3, with 13 bases aligning to TRBD2. This sequence originates from a man aged 30 to 39 in good health and CMV-seropositive. The sample taken for sequencing was PBMCs. CDR3 bases: TGTGCCAGCTCAACCAGGACTAGCGGGAGCTCAGATACGCAGTATTTT. This gives the protein CASSTRTSGSSDTQYF. Full variable domain (missing parts from reference TRBV18 and TRBJ2-3): NAGVMQNPRHLVRRRGQEARLRCSPMKGHSHVYWYRQLPEEGLKFMVYLQKENIIDESGMPKERFSAEFPKEGPSILRIQQVVRGDSAAYFCASSTRTSGSSDTQYFGPGTRLTVL.